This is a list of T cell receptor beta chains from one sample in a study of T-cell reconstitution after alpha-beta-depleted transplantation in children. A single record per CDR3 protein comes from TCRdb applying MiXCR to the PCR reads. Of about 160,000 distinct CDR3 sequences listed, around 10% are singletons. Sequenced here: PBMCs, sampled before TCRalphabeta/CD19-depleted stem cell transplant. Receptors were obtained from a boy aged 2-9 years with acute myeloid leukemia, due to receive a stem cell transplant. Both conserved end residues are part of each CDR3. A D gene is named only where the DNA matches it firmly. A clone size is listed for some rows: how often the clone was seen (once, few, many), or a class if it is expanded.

CDR3nt: TGCGCCAGCAGTGAGTATCGGGAAACAACCACTGAAGCTTTCTTT
CDR3aa: CASSEYRETTTEAFF
abundance: many
v_gene: TRBV10-2
d_gene: -
j_gene: TRBJ1-1

CDR3nt: TGCGCCAGCAGCCAGTCTCCGGGACTGGGCTATGGCTACACCTTC
CDR3aa: CASSQSPGLGYGYTF
abundance: -
v_gene: TRBV4-1
d_gene: -
j_gene: TRBJ1-2

CDR3nt: TGCGCCAGCAGCTTGGAAGTCTTGGGGGATGGGCAGTATTTT
CDR3aa: CASSLEVLGDGQYF
abundance: many
v_gene: TRBV5-1
d_gene: -
j_gene: TRBJ2-3

CDR3nt: TGCAGTGCTCGGGACAGAGGGAGCTACAATGAGCAGTTCTTC
CDR3aa: CSARDRGSYNEQFF
abundance: many
v_gene: TRBV20-1
d_gene: TRBD1
j_gene: TRBJ2-1

CDR3nt: TGTGCCAGCAGTAGACAGGTGGGATCCTATAATTCACCCCTCCACTTT
CDR3aa: CASSRQVGSYNSPLHF
abundance: many
v_gene: TRBV12-3/TRBV12-4
d_gene: -
j_gene: TRBJ1-6

CDR3nt: TGTGCCAGCAGCTTAGATGGACACATGAACACTGAAGCTTTCTTT
CDR3aa: CASSLDGHMNTEAFF
abundance: many
v_gene: TRBV7-2
d_gene: -
j_gene: TRBJ1-1

CDR3nt: TGTGCCAGCAGCAAAACAGGGGACGCTTATGGCTACACCTTC
CDR3aa: CASSKTGDAYGYTF
abundance: many
v_gene: TRBV11-1
d_gene: TRBD1
j_gene: TRBJ1-2

CDR3nt: TGTGCCAGCTTCGGGGGCTCCTACAATGAGCAGTTCTTC
CDR3aa: CASFGGSYNEQFF
abundance: -
v_gene: TRBV18
d_gene: -
j_gene: TRBJ2-1

CDR3nt: TGTGCCAGCAGCCAAGAACCGACTAGCAAATCATACAATGAGCAGTTCTTC
CDR3aa: CASSQEPTSKSYNEQFF
abundance: many
v_gene: TRBV3-1
d_gene: TRBD2
j_gene: TRBJ2-1

CDR3nt: TGCGCCAGCAGCTGGGGAGGGGAATTGAATGAGCAGTTCTTC
CDR3aa: CASSWGGELNEQFF
abundance: many
v_gene: TRBV5-1
d_gene: TRBD2
j_gene: TRBJ2-1

CDR3nt: TGTGCCACACGCCCCGCCGGGGGCTCCTACGAGCAGTACTTC
CDR3aa: CATRPAGGSYEQYF
abundance: many
v_gene: TRBV15
d_gene: -
j_gene: TRBJ2-7

CDR3nt: TGCAGTGCTAACCTCAGGAGTCTCCAAGAGACCCAGTACTTC
CDR3aa: CSANLRSLQETQYF
abundance: many
v_gene: TRBV20-1
d_gene: -
j_gene: TRBJ2-5

CDR3nt: TGCGCCAGCAGCTTGGGAAACTACGTATTGACTGAAGCTTTCTTT
CDR3aa: CASSLGNYVLTEAFF
abundance: many
v_gene: TRBV5-1
d_gene: -
j_gene: TRBJ1-1

CDR3nt: TGTGCCAGCAGCCTAGGCCACAGGAACACTAACTATGGCTACACCTTC
CDR3aa: CASSLGHRNTNYGYTF
abundance: many
v_gene: TRBV7-6
d_gene: -
j_gene: TRBJ1-2

CDR3nt: TGCAGTGCTAGAGATAGCAAAGGGAGCGGACAAGAGACCCAGTACTTC
CDR3aa: CSARDSKGSGQETQYF
abundance: many
v_gene: TRBV20-1
d_gene: -
j_gene: TRBJ2-5

CDR3nt: TGTGCCAGCAGCTCCGGGGTGAATGAGCAGTTCTTC
CDR3aa: CASSSGVNEQFF
abundance: many
v_gene: TRBV13
d_gene: -
j_gene: TRBJ2-1

CDR3nt: TGCGCCAGCAGCCCGAGCATTTGGGACACCCCGAACACCGGGGAGCTGTTTTTT
CDR3aa: CASSPSIWDTPNTGELFF
abundance: many
v_gene: TRBV4-1
d_gene: -
j_gene: TRBJ2-2

CDR3nt: TGTGCCAGTGCAGATAGATACACTGAAGCTTTCTTT
CDR3aa: CASADRYTEAFF
abundance: -
v_gene: TRBV19
d_gene: -
j_gene: TRBJ1-1

CDR3nt: TGCGCCAGCAGCCCCAACGGGTTCTGGGAGCTGTTTTTT
CDR3aa: CASSPNGFWELFF
abundance: many
v_gene: TRBV4-1
d_gene: -
j_gene: TRBJ2-2

CDR3nt: TGTGCCAGCAGTTTCTCACTAGCGAACAACAATGAGCAGTTCTTC
CDR3aa: CASSFSLANNNEQFF
abundance: many
v_gene: TRBV12-3/TRBV12-4
d_gene: TRBD2
j_gene: TRBJ2-1

CDR3nt: TGTGCCAGCAGCGTAGCTCTTACAGGGGGCTTGTCTGGGGCCAACGTCCTGACTTTC
CDR3aa: CASSVALTGGLSGANVLTF
abundance: many
v_gene: TRBV9
d_gene: TRBD1
j_gene: TRBJ2-6

CDR3nt: TGTGCCAGCAGCTTATGGGGAGGGAACTATGGCTACACCTTC
CDR3aa: CASSLWGGNYGYTF
abundance: many
v_gene: TRBV7-2
d_gene: -
j_gene: TRBJ1-2

CDR3nt: TGTGCCAGCAGCTCCTTCCTCGGGGAGCTGTTTTTT
CDR3aa: CASSSFLGELFF
abundance: many
v_gene: TRBV7-9
d_gene: -
j_gene: TRBJ2-2

CDR3nt: TGTGCCAGCACAAGGGGCGGGGACACCGGGGAGCTGTTTTTT
CDR3aa: CASTRGGDTGELFF
abundance: many
v_gene: TRBV6-1
d_gene: -
j_gene: TRBJ2-2

CDR3nt: TGTGCCAGCTGTAGGACAGGGGGCTATAATTCACCCCTCCACTTT
CDR3aa: CASCRTGGYNSPLHF
abundance: many
v_gene: TRBV12-3/TRBV12-4
d_gene: TRBD1
j_gene: TRBJ1-6

CDR3nt: TGTGCCAGCAGTTCCACACTGTACGAAGGAGAGACCCAGTACTTC
CDR3aa: CASSSTLYEGETQYF
abundance: many
v_gene: TRBV28
d_gene: -
j_gene: TRBJ2-5

CDR3nt: TGCGCCAGCAGCTTGGACACGGTGTCGGGAAAACTGTTTTTT
CDR3aa: CASSLDTVSGKLFF
abundance: many
v_gene: TRBV5-1
d_gene: -
j_gene: TRBJ1-4

CDR3nt: TGTGCCAGCGGCGGTGGGACAGGATATGGCTACACCTTC
CDR3aa: CASGGGTGYGYTF
abundance: many
v_gene: TRBV12-3/TRBV12-4
d_gene: TRBD1
j_gene: TRBJ1-2

CDR3nt: TGCGCCAGCAGCTTCCGGGAGGGGAGAAATGAGCAGTTCTTC
CDR3aa: CASSFREGRNEQFF
abundance: many
v_gene: TRBV5-1
d_gene: TRBD2
j_gene: TRBJ2-1

CDR3nt: TGTGCCAGCAGTCGGGGTAAAGATACGCAGTATTTT
CDR3aa: CASSRGKDTQYF
abundance: many
v_gene: TRBV7-9
d_gene: -
j_gene: TRBJ2-3

CDR3nt: TGTGCCACCAGTGCCAGGGAGGGTGCCTTTAAGCAGTTCTTC
CDR3aa: CATSAREGAFKQFF
abundance: many
v_gene: TRBV24-1
d_gene: TRBD2
j_gene: TRBJ2-1

CDR3nt: TGCAGTGCTAGAGCAACCGGGACAATCAATCAGCCCCAGCATTTT
CDR3aa: CSARATGTINQPQHF
abundance: many
v_gene: TRBV20-1
d_gene: -
j_gene: TRBJ1-5

CDR3nt: TGTGCCAGCACCCGGGCAGCGGGAGCCTCCTACGAGCATTACTTC
CDR3aa: CASTRAAGASYEHYF
abundance: -
v_gene: TRBV28
d_gene: TRBD2
j_gene: TRBJ2-7

CDR3nt: TGTGCCAGTAGTGTGACAGGGGGCCTCAATGAGCAGTTCTTC
CDR3aa: CASSVTGGLNEQFF
abundance: many
v_gene: TRBV19
d_gene: TRBD1
j_gene: TRBJ2-1

CDR3nt: TGCGCCAGCGAACCCACTCACACTAGCGGAGCCTACAATGAGCAGTTCTTC
CDR3aa: CASEPTHTSGAYNEQFF
abundance: many
v_gene: TRBV10-2
d_gene: TRBD2
j_gene: TRBJ2-1

CDR3nt: TGTGCCACCAGTGATGGAGGGCGGGAGACCCAGTACTTC
CDR3aa: CATSDGGRETQYF
abundance: many
v_gene: TRBV24-1
d_gene: -
j_gene: TRBJ2-5

CDR3nt: TGCAGTGCTCCGGGACCTAGAACCTACGAGCAGTACTTC
CDR3aa: CSAPGPRTYEQYF
abundance: many
v_gene: TRBV20-1
d_gene: -
j_gene: TRBJ2-7

CDR3nt: TGTGCCAGCATGAGTAGGACGGCTACACACCCCGGGGAGCTGTTTTTT
CDR3aa: CASMSRTATHPGELFF
abundance: many
v_gene: TRBV28
d_gene: -
j_gene: TRBJ2-2

CDR3nt: TGTGCCAGCAGCTTATTAACGGGCACCTACGAGCAGTACTTC
CDR3aa: CASSLLTGTYEQYF
abundance: -
v_gene: TRBV7-8
d_gene: -
j_gene: TRBJ2-7

CDR3nt: TGTGCCAGCAGTCCAGGGTTCAACTATGGCTACACCTTC
CDR3aa: CASSPGFNYGYTF
abundance: many
v_gene: TRBV25-1
d_gene: -
j_gene: TRBJ1-2

CDR3nt: TGTGCCAGCGGTTACACCACAGATACGCAGTATTTT
CDR3aa: CASGYTTDTQYF
abundance: many
v_gene: TRBV18
d_gene: -
j_gene: TRBJ2-3

CDR3nt: TGTGCCAGCAGTCCAGGGGGGGGGACAGATACGCAGTATTTT
CDR3aa: CASSPGGGTDTQYF
abundance: many
v_gene: TRBV12-3/TRBV12-4
d_gene: -
j_gene: TRBJ2-3

CDR3nt: TGTGCCATCAGGGGGTCCTTCAATCAGCCCCAGCATTTT
CDR3aa: CAIRGSFNQPQHF
abundance: many
v_gene: TRBV10-3
d_gene: -
j_gene: TRBJ1-5

CDR3nt: TGTGCCAGTAGCGTACCGACCCTACCTGGAAACACCATATATTTT
CDR3aa: CASSVPTLPGNTIYF
abundance: -
v_gene: TRBV19
d_gene: -
j_gene: TRBJ1-3

CDR3nt: TGCGCCAGCAGCCAAGTAGAAGGGAATGAGCAGTTCTTC
CDR3aa: CASSQVEGNEQFF
abundance: many
v_gene: TRBV4-1
d_gene: -
j_gene: TRBJ2-1

CDR3nt: TGCGCCAGCAGCTTCCTTCCCGGGGGTGGCCAGCCCCAGCATTTT
CDR3aa: CASSFLPGGGQPQHF
abundance: many
v_gene: TRBV5-1
d_gene: -
j_gene: TRBJ1-5

CDR3nt: TGCGCCAGCAGCTTGGATAGCGCCCTGGGGACGCAGTATTTT
CDR3aa: CASSLDSALGTQYF
abundance: many
v_gene: TRBV5-1
d_gene: -
j_gene: TRBJ2-3

CDR3nt: TGTGCCATCAGTGAGACAGGGAACACCGGGGAGCTGTTTTTT
CDR3aa: CAISETGNTGELFF
abundance: many
v_gene: TRBV10-3
d_gene: -
j_gene: TRBJ2-2

CDR3nt: TGTGCCAGCACCGCAGGAAATGAAAAACTGTTTTTT
CDR3aa: CASTAGNEKLFF
abundance: many
v_gene: TRBV6-6
d_gene: -
j_gene: TRBJ1-4

CDR3nt: TGCAGTGCTAGCGGGGGGGCGGATTCCTACGAGCAGTACTTC
CDR3aa: CSASGGADSYEQYF
abundance: many
v_gene: TRBV20-1
d_gene: TRBD2
j_gene: TRBJ2-7

CDR3nt: TGTGCCAGTAGTACCCCGGGACACCCCTATGGCTACACCTTC
CDR3aa: CASSTPGHPYGYTF
abundance: many
v_gene: TRBV19
d_gene: -
j_gene: TRBJ1-2